The following is a T cell receptor (beta chain) sequence with its context. What it binds is not known. This specimen belongs to a study of shared clonotypes between healthy human individuals. Study outcomes and limitations: Clonotypes shared by all four donors outscored non-shared clonotypes in generation probability. Larger estimated richness was generally seen in naive subsets than in memory subsets.

This CDR3 has 14 residues. With 4 bases clipped from V and 7 bases from J, the junction kept 5 bases outside the gene matches. The germline V gene has CDR1 SGHNT and CDR2 YYREEE (reference sequence). In the authors' workflow: Quality scores were absent from the junction-only immunoSEQ sequences, so filtering differed. Clones were read by immunoSEQ multiplex PCR, and TCRdb kept only the in-frame ones, dropping some. The V and J calls and clone size come from that table; D and trimming were worked out from the DNA. In the table there are roughly 2 million clones, approximately 96% of which are singletons.

The sample was naive CD4+ T cells sorted from blood. Subset: CD45RA+ positively selected. The TCR originated in a man aged 18 to 30 in good health. V gene TRBV5-4 combines with J gene TRBJ2-2, with 9 positions matching TRBD2. The CDR3 spells CASSAGTSNGELFF. In DNA, the CDR3 is TGTGCCAGCAGCGCCGGGACTAGCAACGGGGAGCTGTTTTTT.